Sequencing of this TCR beta chain was carried out in a study of vaccination effects on CD4 cells after COVID-19. The overall study: The median interval between the second dose and post-vaccine sampling was 72 days.

Assay used: immunoSEQ multiplex PCR; TCRdb lists only in-frame clones, some missing. The profile shows almost 30,000 clones, about 74% of them singletons. Using viral peptide pools, the ViraFEST assay grew out antigen-specific CD4+ T cells prior to sequencing. An approximately 10-day culture period preceded the isolation of CD4+ T cells. Two-dose BNT162b2 or mRNA-1273 vaccination was given to participants. Germline V gene lookup returns CDR1 KGHDR and CDR2 SFDVKD. The CDR3 sequence is 15 residues long. V was cut by 5 bases and J by 8 bases, with 18 bases left in between. About this clone itself: Antigen: not known.

Sequences were derived from CD4+ T cells from PBMCs cultured with HCoV-OC43 spike peptides, sampled after COVID-19 vaccination. The subset: HCoV-OC43 spike overlapping peptide pool stimulation. The chain uses TRBV24-1 and TRBJ2-1, with a possible D match to TRBD1 (6 bases). The receptor comes from a human donor who received a COVID-19 vaccine. CDR3 sequence (DNA): TGTGCCACCAGTGGTGGGACACTGTGGAGCCATGAGCAGTTCTTC. This gives the protein CATSGGTLWSHEQFF.